These 30 T cell receptor beta chains were sequenced from one sample in a study of CD8 T cells in ankylosing spondylitis. TCRdb passed the 5' RACE reads through MiXCR, listing each CDR3 protein once. There are about 360,000 distinct CDR3 sequences in the sample; roughly 20% occur only once, and roughly 13% lies in the top ten. Sequencing input: blood, either unsorted or a sorted T cell fraction (not recorded which). The receptors were sampled from a male donor with ankylosing spondylitis or in good health (not recorded which).

V usage is TRBV10-3 and J usage is TRBJ2-7; 8 nucleotides line up with TRBD2. CDR3 length: 14 residues. Germline CDR1 is ENHRY and CDR2 is SYGVKD. Trimming at V came to 6 bases and at J to 3 bases, leaving 7 bases not matched to a gene. The CDR3 region has the DNA TGTGCCATCAGCGGGGGGGGAGATAGCTACGAGCAGTACTTC. Amino acids: CAISGGGDSYEQYF.

This clonotype occurred a few times. V and J are TRBV28 and TRBJ1-5; a possible D gene is TRBD1 (5 bases). The CDR3 extends over 15 amino acids. V dropped 7 bases and J dropped 5 bases, with 18 bases sitting between them. CDR1 MDHEN and CDR2 SYDVKM come from the germline V gene. The CDR3 is CASTPLGTEDQPQHF. The CDR3, as DNA: TGTGCCAGCACCCCTCTCGGGACCGAGGATCAGCCCCAGCATTTT.

This clonotype was seen a few times. V and J are TRBV12-3 or TRBV12-4 and TRBJ2-3; possible D gene TRBD2, 6 bases. CDR3 length equals 15 residues. V lost 0 bases, J lost 2 bases, and 9 bases lay in between. The CDR3 protein is CASSLAAGPTDTQYF. As DNA, the CDR3 is TGTGCCAGCAGTTTAGCGGCGGGACCCACAGATACGCAGTATTTT.

This chain connects TRBV12-3 or TRBV12-4 to TRBJ2-1; D not certain. The CDR3 has 14 residues. With 6 bases removed from V and 10 bases from J, the gap between germline ends came to 19 bases. As DNA, the CDR3 is TGTGCCAGCAGCTCCCCCCCCGTGAGGAAGGAGCAGTTCTTC. This codes for CASSSPPVRKEQFF.

The J gene is TRBJ2-3, the V gene TRBV7-9; D may be TRBD2 (5 bases). Per the germline V gene, CDR1 is SEHNR and CDR2 is FQNEAQ (reference sequence). The CDR3 has 15 amino acids. Trimming shortened V by 2 bases and J by 3 bases, and 12 bases separated the two germline ends. CDR3 nucleotides: TGTGCCAGCAGCTTATGGGAGTCCTGGACAGATACGCAGTATTTT. It codes for CASSLWESWTDTQYF.

The V gene is TRBV20-1, the J gene TRBJ2-1; TRBD2 matches at 8 bases. CDR1 is DFQATT, CDR2 SNEGSKA, per germline (reference sequence). This CDR3 is built from 13 residues. J lost 7 bases, V lost 6 bases, and 8 bases had no gene match. CDR3 in amino acids: CSATGLVPNEQFF. The CDR3 region has the DNA TGCAGTGCCACGGGACTAGTCCCGAATGAGCAGTTCTTC.

The chain couples TRBV7-3 to TRBJ1-2, with 8 bases fitting TRBD1. V shed 7 bases and J 0 bases; nucleotides not matched to a gene: 10. The CDR3 is 16 residues long. CDR1 is SGHTA and CDR2 is FQGTGA in the germline V gene. The CDR3: CASTLRDRYSNYGYTF. CDR3 bases: TGTGCCAGCACTCTCCGGGACAGGTATTCTAACTATGGCTACACCTTC.

This clonotype has a handful of counts. The chain combines TRBV29-1 with TRBJ2-5; D is unclear. The CDR3 has 13 amino acids. Trimming cost V 4 bases and J 1 base, with 10 bases left between them. The germline V gene has CDR1 SQVTM and CDR2 ANQGSEA. CDR3 loop: CSVVGSVQETQYF. The CDR3 DNA sequence: TGCAGCGTTGTTGGGTCAGTCCAAGAGACCCAGTACTTC. Combining the CDR3 with reference TRBV29-1 and TRBJ2-5 gives the whole variable domain SAVISQKPSRDICQRGTSLTIQCQVDSQVTMMFWYRQQPGQSLTLIATANQGSEATYESGFVIDKFPISRPNLTFSTLTVSNMSPEDSSIYLCSVVGSVQETQYFGPGTRLLVL.

This sequence joins TRBV12-3 or TRBV12-4 and TRBJ2-3; D is perhaps TRBD1 or TRBD2 (6 bases each). V was trimmed by 7 bases and J by 6 bases, leaving 20 bases between them. The CDR3 length is 15 residues. The CDR3 region is CASTFGGGPRDTQYF. The CDR3 nucleotides are TGTGCCAGCACTTTCGGAGGGGGACCACGGGATACGCAGTATTTT.

The rearrangement uses TRBV29-1 and TRBJ2-7; 9 positions agree with TRBD1. Germline V gene sequence: CDR1 SQVTM, CDR2 ANQGSEA. V was clipped by 1 base and J by 2 bases; unmatched bases: 6. CDR3 length: 15 amino acids. The CDR3 DNA sequence: TGCAGCGTTGAAGTCCGGGGACAGGGAACCTACGAGCAGTACTTC. As protein: CSVEVRGQGTYEQYF.

This clonotype was seen only a few times. This sequence joins TRBV12-3 or TRBV12-4 and TRBJ2-1; 9 bases align to TRBD1. The CDR3 is 16 residues long. V lost 2 bases and J lost 4; bases outside the gene matches: 6. This CDR3 is CASSLTPGQGYNEQFF. CDR3 nucleotides: TGTGCCAGCAGTTTAACGCCGGGACAGGGATACAATGAGCAGTTCTTC.

This clonotype was counted a few times. The chain has TRBV20-1 and TRBJ2-1, with D possibly TRBD2 on 7 matching bases. V shed 2 bases and J shed 4 bases, with 15 bases lying between them. The germline CDR1 and CDR2 sequences are DFQATT and SNEGSKA (reference sequence). The CDR3 contains 15 residues. CDR3 in amino acids: CSARLGGAFYNEQFF. In nucleotides, the CDR3 is TGCAGTGCTAGACTAGGGGGGGCCTTTTACAATGAGCAGTTCTTC.

The rearrangement joins TRBV27 to TRBJ2-1; tentative D call: TRBD2 (5 bases). CDR3 length equals 12 residues. The germline V gene encodes CDR1 MNHEY and CDR2 SMNVEV (reference sequence). V lost 10 bases, J lost 7 bases, and 14 bases lay in between. CDR3 sequence: CATQSGFNEQFF. The CDR3 nucleotides are TGTGCCACCCAATCGGGGTTTAATGAGCAGTTCTTC.

The CDR3 nucleotides read TGTGCCAGCAGCCCGGACAGGTTGACAGATACGCAGTATTTT. It yields the protein CASSPDRLTDTQYF. This sequence joins TRBV7-2 and TRBJ2-3; 7 bases are shared with TRBD1. CDR1 is SGHTA, CDR2 FQGNSA, per germline. There are 14 residues in the CDR3. Trimming took 5 bases from V and 3 from J; bases not matched to a gene: 5.

The rearrangement links TRBV29-1 to TRBJ2-7; no firm D call. The CDR3 sequence is 13 residues long. The V end lost 2 bases, the J end lost 0 bases, and 8 bases lay between the germline ends. Germline lookup yields CDR1 SQVTM and CDR2 ANQGSEA. CDR3 loop: CSVERASSYEQYF. The DNA for the CDR3 is TGCAGCGTTGAACGTGCTAGCTCCTACGAGCAGTACTTC.

The chain has TRBV20-1 and TRBJ2-3, with TRBD1 matching over 9 bases. Germline CDR1 DFQATT, CDR2 SNEGSKA (reference sequence). After removal of 6 bases from V and 7 bases from J, the junction contained 8 bases not matched to a gene. The CDR3 extends over 13 amino acids. CDR3 sequence reads: CSATGTGRNTQYF. The CDR3 DNA reads as TGCAGTGCGACCGGGACAGGGCGAAATACGCAGTATTTT.

The chain joins TRBV24-1 to TRBJ2-1; D perhaps matches TRBD2 (6 bases). CDR3 length: 17 amino acids. Germline-derived CDR1 and CDR2 are KGHDR and SFDVKD. Between the trimmed V and J ends, which lost 5 bases and 0 bases, there was a span of 16 bases. The CDR3 protein is CATSARALSGSYNEQFF. For the CDR3, the DNA is TGTGCCACCAGTGCACGGGCCCTTAGCGGCTCCTACAATGAGCAGTTCTTC.

This rearrangement joins TRBV6-5 to TRBJ2-7; possibly TRBD1 for D (5 bases). The V gene's germline CDR1 is MNHEY and CDR2 SVGAGI. The CDR3 is 13 amino acids. The V end was cut by 4 bases, the J end by 5 bases, with 12 bases between. The CDR3 region has the DNA TGTGCCAGCAGTTTGGCAGGGCTTGACGAGCAGTACTTC. It codes for CASSLAGLDEQYF.

This clonotype showed up just a few times. V and J are TRBV6-2 or TRBV6-3 and TRBJ1-5; D is undetermined. CDR1 and CDR2 (germline): MNHEY, SVGEGT. V was pared by 2 bases and J by 4 bases, with 9 bases between. CDR3 length equals 14 residues. CDR3 amino acids: CASSYMGYNQPQHF. CDR3 nucleotide sequence: TGTGCCAGCAGTTACATGGGTTATAATCAGCCCCAGCATTTT.

CDR3 coding DNA: TGTGCCAGCAGTTTAACCCAATTAGACGATACGCAGTATTTT. It translates to CASSLTQLDDTQYF. V is TRBV27 and J is TRBJ2-3; D not certain. Per the germline V gene, CDR1 is MNHEY and CDR2 is SMNVEV (reference sequence). V was trimmed by 2 bases and J by 6 bases, leaving 12 bases between them. This CDR3 comprises 14 residues.

The V gene is TRBV5-1, the J gene TRBJ2-1; D not certain. V lost 4 bases to trimming and J lost 3 bases, with 8 bases between them. Germline CDR1 and CDR2: SGHRS and YFSETQ. This CDR3 contains 13 residues. CDR3 loop: CASSPRNYNEQFF. DNA for the CDR3: TGCGCCAGCAGCCCACGCAACTACAATGAGCAGTTCTTC.

This chain connects TRBV29-1 to TRBJ2-5; 9 bases fit TRBD1. Germline values: CDR1 SQVTM, CDR2 ANQGSEA. J gave up 5 bases and V 7 bases, and 8 bases lay outside the gene matches. The CDR3 totals 13 residues. CDR3 bases: TGCAGCGCTCGGACAGGGGAGGGGGAGACCCAGTACTTC. Encoded protein: CSARTGEGETQYF.

This clonotype has at least ten counts. The chain uses TRBV12-3 or TRBV12-4 and TRBJ2-1, with D possibly called TRBD1 or TRBD2 (5 bases each). Trimming took 6 bases from V and 4 from J, leaving 16 bases between them. The CDR3 runs 15 residues. CDR3 amino acids: CASRERDVPYNEQFF. CDR3 bases: TGTGCCAGCAGGGAAAGGGACGTCCCGTACAATGAGCAGTTCTTC.

The chain has TRBV4-1 and TRBJ1-6; perhaps TRBD1 as D (5 bases). The CDR3 is made up of 16 amino acids. Germline V CDR1 and CDR2: MGHRA, YSYEKL. The V end was cut by 0 bases, the J end by 7 bases, with 13 bases between. The CDR3 sequence: CASSQDSGWGNSPLHF. The CDR3 DNA follows: TGCGCCAGCAGCCAAGATTCAGGGTGGGGGAATTCACCCCTCCACTTT.

CDR3 in amino acids: CSAGNSYEQYF. Here the CDR3 DNA reads TGCAGCGCAGGAAACAGCTACGAGCAGTACTTC. J is TRBJ2-7 and V is TRBV29-1; D uncertain. V was pared by 7 bases and J by 3 bases, with 10 bases between. Germline-derived CDR1 and CDR2 are SQVTM and ANQGSEA. This CDR3 is built from 11 residues.

This clonotype has more than one count but fewer than ten. The chain couples TRBV12-3 or TRBV12-4 to TRBJ2-1; the D is unclear. This CDR3 has 15 residues. The germline V and J ends were trimmed by 3 bases and 1 base, with 10 bases remaining between them. CDR3 region: CASSLSLHSYNEQFF. CDR3 sequence (DNA): TGTGCCAGCAGTTTGTCTCTCCATTCCTACAATGAGCAGTTCTTC.

This clonotype has only a few counts. This chain uses TRBV12-3 or TRBV12-4 with TRBJ2-4; TRBD1 is a possible D gene (6 bases). V was trimmed by 6 bases and J by 1 base, leaving 13 bases between them. This CDR3 spans 15 amino acids. The CDR3 sequence is CASSTDRSAKNIQYF. The CDR3, as DNA: TGTGCCAGCAGCACGGACAGATCCGCCAAAAACATTCAGTACTTC.

This clonotype was observed a few times. V gene TRBV20-1 combines with J gene TRBJ2-7; D gene ambiguous. The CDR3 is 14 amino acids. Between the trimmed V and J ends, which lost 7 bases and 4 bases, there was a span of 20 bases. Germline V gene lookup returns CDR1 DFQATT and CDR2 SNEGSKA (reference sequence). The CDR3 loop reads CSVNWQSICYEQYF. The CDR3 nucleotides read TGCAGTGTGAATTGGCAGTCTATATGTTACGAGCAGTACTTC.

This clonotype was observed a handful of times. This chain links TRBV12-3 or TRBV12-4 with TRBJ2-2; no clear D gene. Trimming removed 6 bases from V and 5 bases from J, with 10 bases in between. The CDR3 extends over 13 amino acids. CDR3: CASSPLETGELFF. As DNA, the CDR3 is TGTGCCAGCAGCCCCTTAGAAACCGGGGAGCTGTTTTTT.

This chain links TRBV2 with TRBJ1-5; D is possibly TRBD1 (6 bases). V lost 4 bases and J lost 4, with 14 bases in between. This CDR3 has 15 amino acids. Germline V gene lookup returns CDR1 SNHLY and CDR2 FYNNEI. The CDR3 coding sequence is TGTGCCAGCAGTGTCAATCGGGACACAAATCAGCCCCAGCATTTT. Translated, it gives CASSVNRDTNQPQHF. The variable domain in full, with the rest retrieved from reference TRBV2 and TRBJ1-5, is EPEVTQTPSHQVTQMGQEVILRCVPISNHLYFYWYRQILGQKVEFLVSFYNNEISEKSEIFDDQFSVERPDGSNFTLKIRSTKLEDSAMYFCASSVNRDTNQPQHFGDGTRLSIL.